The 4 T cell receptor beta chains below were found in one sample sequenced in a study of T-cell reconstitution after alpha-beta-depleted transplantation in children. As it was prepared, the TCRbeta library received unique molecular identifiers. One entry per CDR3 protein results from TCRdb running MiXCR on the PCR reads. The sample has some 500,000 distinct CDR3 sequences, around 20% seen once. Sample: PBMCs from the stem cell graft donor, taken from the stem cell graft. The receptors were gathered from a human donor who donated a stem cell graft to a child with acute lymphoblastic leukemia.

V usage is TRBV19 and J usage is TRBJ2-1; 8 positions match TRBD2. Germline-derived CDR1 and CDR2 are LNHDA and SQIVND (reference sequence). V trimming: 0 bases; J trimming: 2 bases; junction bases outside the gene matches: 12. The CDR3 is 19 amino acids. CDR3 in amino acids: CASSIDGVVSAGAYNEQFF. The CDR3, as DNA: TGTGCCAGTAGTATAGATGGGGTTGTTTCAGCGGGAGCCTACAATGAGCAGTTCTTC.

There are a few counts of this clonotype. The chain combines TRBV20-1 with TRBJ1-2; no definite D call. This CDR3 contains 13 residues. V was pared by 6 bases and J by 4 bases, with 15 bases between. Germline V gene sequence: CDR1 DFQATT, CDR2 SNEGSKA (reference sequence). This chain's CDR3 is CSAFAAPIYGYTF. CDR3 coding DNA: TGCAGTGCCTTTGCAGCCCCCATCTATGGCTACACCTTC.

The V and J genes are TRBV13 and TRBJ1-2, with D possibly matching TRBD1 (5 bases). Germline V lookup: CDR1 PRHDT, CDR2 FYEKMQ (reference sequence). The CDR3 totals 14 residues. Trimming shortened V by 4 bases and J by 8 bases, and 17 bases separated the two germline ends. This chain's CDR3 is CASSSGKGAGGYTF. CDR3 sequence (DNA): TGTGCCAGCAGCTCAGGAAAAGGGGCCGGGGGCTACACCTTC.

DNA for the CDR3: TGTGCCAGCAGCTCGCCGCTTCCGGGACTAGCGGGAGGAAGGGGATCTTACAATGAGCAGTTCTTC. It specifies CASSSPLPGLAGGRGSYNEQFF. The V gene is TRBV7-1, the J gene TRBJ2-1, with TRBD2 matching 15 bases. TRBV7-1 is sorted into the ORF group, with uncertain function. V lost 3 bases, J lost 4 bases, and 19 bases stayed unmatched. The CDR3 is 22 amino acids.